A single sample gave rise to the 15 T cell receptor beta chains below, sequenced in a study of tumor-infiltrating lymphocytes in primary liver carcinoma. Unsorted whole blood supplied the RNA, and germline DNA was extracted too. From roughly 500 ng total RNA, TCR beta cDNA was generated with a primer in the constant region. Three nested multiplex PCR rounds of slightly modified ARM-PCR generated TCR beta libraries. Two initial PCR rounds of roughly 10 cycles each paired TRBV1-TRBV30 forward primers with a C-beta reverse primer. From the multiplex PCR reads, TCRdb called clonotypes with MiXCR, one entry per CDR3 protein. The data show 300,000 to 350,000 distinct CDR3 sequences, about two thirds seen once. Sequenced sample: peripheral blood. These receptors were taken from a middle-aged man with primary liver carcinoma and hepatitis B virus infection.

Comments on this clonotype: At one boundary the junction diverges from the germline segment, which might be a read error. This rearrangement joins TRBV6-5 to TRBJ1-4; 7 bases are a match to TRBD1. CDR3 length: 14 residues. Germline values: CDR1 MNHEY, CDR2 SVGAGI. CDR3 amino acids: CASSQQGMGEKQFF. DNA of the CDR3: TGTGCCAGCAGTCAACAGGGGATGGGGGAAAAACAGTTTTTT.

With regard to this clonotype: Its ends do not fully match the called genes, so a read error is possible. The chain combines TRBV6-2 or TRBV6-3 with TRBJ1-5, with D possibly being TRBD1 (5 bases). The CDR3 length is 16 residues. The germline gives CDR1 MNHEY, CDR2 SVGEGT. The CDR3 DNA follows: TGTGTCAGCAGTTTGCAAGGGGCGTTAACAGGTCAACCCCAGCATTTT. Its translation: CVSSLQGALTGQPQHF.

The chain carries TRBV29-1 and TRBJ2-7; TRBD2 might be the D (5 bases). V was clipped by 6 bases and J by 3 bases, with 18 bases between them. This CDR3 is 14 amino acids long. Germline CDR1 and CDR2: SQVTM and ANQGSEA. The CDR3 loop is CSVPGSREGYEQYF. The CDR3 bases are TGCAGCGTCCCCGGATCCCGGGAAGGCTACGAGCAGTACTTC.

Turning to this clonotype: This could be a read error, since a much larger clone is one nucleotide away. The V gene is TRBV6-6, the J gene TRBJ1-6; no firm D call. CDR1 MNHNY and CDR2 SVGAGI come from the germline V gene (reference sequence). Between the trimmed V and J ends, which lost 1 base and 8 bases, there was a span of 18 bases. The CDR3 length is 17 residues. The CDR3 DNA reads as TGTGCCAGCAGTTACTTTGCAGGTCCAATCCAGGATTCACCCCTCCACTTT. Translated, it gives CASSYFAGPIQDSPLHF.

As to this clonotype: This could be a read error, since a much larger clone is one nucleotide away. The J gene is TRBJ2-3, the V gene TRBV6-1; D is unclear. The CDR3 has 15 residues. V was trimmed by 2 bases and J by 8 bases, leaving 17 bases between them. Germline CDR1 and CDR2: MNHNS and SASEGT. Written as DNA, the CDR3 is TGTGCCAGCAGTGAATCTGGGGTAGTAATTGGTACGCAGTATTTT. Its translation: CASSESGVVIGTQYF.

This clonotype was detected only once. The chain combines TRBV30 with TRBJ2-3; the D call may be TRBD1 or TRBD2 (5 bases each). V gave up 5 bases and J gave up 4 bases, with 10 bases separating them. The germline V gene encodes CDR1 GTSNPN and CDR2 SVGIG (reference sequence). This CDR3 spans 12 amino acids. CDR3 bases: TGTGCCTGGGGGACCAACCCAGATACGCAGTATTTT. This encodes CAWGTNPDTQYF.

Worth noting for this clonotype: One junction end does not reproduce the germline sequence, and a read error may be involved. CDR3 sequence: CVSCLGASTSSYNEQFF. For the CDR3, the DNA is TGTGTCAGCTGCTTAGGAGCTAGCACGAGCTCCTACAATGAGCAGTTCTTC. This sequence joins TRBV11-3 and TRBJ2-1; the D gene is possibly TRBD2 (5 bases). The CDR3 sequence is 17 residues long. Per germline, CDR1 SGHNT and CDR2 YENEEA.

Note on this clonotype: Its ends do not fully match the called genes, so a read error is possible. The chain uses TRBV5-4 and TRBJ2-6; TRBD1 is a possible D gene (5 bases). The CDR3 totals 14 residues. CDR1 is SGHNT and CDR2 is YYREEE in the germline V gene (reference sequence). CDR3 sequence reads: CASTPSPGANALTF. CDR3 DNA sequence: TGTGCCAGCACTCCTTCCCCTGGGGCCAACGCCCTGACTTTC.

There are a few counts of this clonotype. The CDR3 protein is CASSSADRGNQETQYF. CDR3 nucleotides: TGTGCCAGCAGCTCCGCGGACAGGGGGAACCAAGAGACCCAGTACTTC. V and J are TRBV28 and TRBJ2-5; 10 nucleotides agree with TRBD1. The trim removed 6 bases at V and 0 bases at J, leaving 7 bases unmatched. CDR3 length: 16 amino acids. In germline, CDR1 is MDHEN, CDR2 SYDVKM. Combining the CDR3 with reference TRBV28 and TRBJ2-5 gives the whole variable domain DVKVTQSSRYLVKRTGEKVFLECVQDMDHENMFWYRQDPGLGLRLIYFSYDVKMKEKGDIPEGYSVSREKKERFSLILESASTNQTSMYLCASSSADRGNQETQYFGPGTRLLVL.

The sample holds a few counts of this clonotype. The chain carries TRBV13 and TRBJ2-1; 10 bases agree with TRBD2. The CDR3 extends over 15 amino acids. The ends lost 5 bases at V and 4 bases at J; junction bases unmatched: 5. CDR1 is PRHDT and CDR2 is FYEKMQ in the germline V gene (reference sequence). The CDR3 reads CASSLSGREYNEQFF. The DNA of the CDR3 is TGTGCCAGCAGCCTGAGCGGGAGGGAGTACAATGAGCAGTTCTTC.

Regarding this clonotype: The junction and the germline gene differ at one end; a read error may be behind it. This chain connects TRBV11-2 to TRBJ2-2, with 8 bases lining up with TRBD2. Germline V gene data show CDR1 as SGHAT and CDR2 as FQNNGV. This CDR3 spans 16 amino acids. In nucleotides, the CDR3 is TGTACCAGCAAGCTAACTAGCGGAAGGAACACCGGGGAGCTGTTTTTT. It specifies CTSKLTSGRNTGELFF. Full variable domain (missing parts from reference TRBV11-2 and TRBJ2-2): EAGVAQSPRYKIIEKRQSVAFWCNPISGHATLYWYQQILGQGPKLLIQFQNNGVVDDSQLPKDRFSAERLKGVDSTLKIQPAKLEDSAVYLCTSKLTSGRNTGELFFGEGSRLTVL.

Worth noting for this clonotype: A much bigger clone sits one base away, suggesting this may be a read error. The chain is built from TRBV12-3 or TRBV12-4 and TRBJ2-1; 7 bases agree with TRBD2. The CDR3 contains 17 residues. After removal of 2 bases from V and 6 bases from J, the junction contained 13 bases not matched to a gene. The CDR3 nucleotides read TGTGCCAGCAGTTTACTGTTGAGCGGGACCTCTACCAATGAGCAGTTCTTC. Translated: CASSLLLSGTSTNEQFF.

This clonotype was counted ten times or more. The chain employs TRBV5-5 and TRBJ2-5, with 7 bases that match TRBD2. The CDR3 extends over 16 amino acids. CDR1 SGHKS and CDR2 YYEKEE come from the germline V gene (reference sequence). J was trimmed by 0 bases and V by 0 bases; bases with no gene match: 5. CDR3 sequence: CASSLGGSGYQETQYF. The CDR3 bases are TGTGCCAGCAGCTTGGGGGGTAGCGGGTACCAAGAGACCCAGTACTTC.

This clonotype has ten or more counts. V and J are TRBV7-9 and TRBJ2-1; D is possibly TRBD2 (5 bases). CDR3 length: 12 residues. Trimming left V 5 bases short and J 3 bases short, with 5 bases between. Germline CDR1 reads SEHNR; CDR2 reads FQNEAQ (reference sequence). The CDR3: CASSRDYNEQFF. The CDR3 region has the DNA TGTGCCAGCAGCCGGGACTACAATGAGCAGTTCTTC.

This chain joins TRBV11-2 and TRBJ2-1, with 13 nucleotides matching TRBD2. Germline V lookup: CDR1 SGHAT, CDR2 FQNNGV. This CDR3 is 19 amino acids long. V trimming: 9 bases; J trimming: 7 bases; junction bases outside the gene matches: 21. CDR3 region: CASNLVAMTSGRIYNEQFF. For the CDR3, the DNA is TGTGCCAGTAACTTAGTGGCGATGACTAGCGGGAGGATCTATAATGAGCAGTTCTTC.